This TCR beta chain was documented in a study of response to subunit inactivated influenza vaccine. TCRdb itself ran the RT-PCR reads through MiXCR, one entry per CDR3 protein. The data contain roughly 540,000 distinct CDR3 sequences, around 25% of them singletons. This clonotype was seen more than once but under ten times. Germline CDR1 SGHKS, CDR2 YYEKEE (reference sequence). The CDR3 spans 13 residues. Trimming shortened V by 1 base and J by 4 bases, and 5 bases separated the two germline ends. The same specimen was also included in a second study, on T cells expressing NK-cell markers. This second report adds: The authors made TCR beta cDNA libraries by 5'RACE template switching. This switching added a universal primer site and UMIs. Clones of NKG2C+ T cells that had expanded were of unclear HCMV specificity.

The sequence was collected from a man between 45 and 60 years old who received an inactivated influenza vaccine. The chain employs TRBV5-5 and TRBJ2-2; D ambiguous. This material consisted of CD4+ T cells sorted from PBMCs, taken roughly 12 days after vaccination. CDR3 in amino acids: CASSLLPTGELFF. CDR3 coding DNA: TGTGCCAGCAGCTTGTTGCCCACCGGGGAGCTGTTTTTT.